The present T cell receptor (beta chain) was sequenced within a study of cytomegalovirus exposure and HLA in healthy donors. This clone was counted only a few times. One end of the junction varies from germline; a read error may be responsible. The germline gives CDR1 SGHRS, CDR2 YFSETQ. CDR3 length equals 16 residues. In the PCR, 60 Vbeta and 13 Jbeta primers were used. Sequenced by immunoSEQ multiplex PCR; TCRdb stores in-frame clones only, minus some. The sample has some 67,000 clones; more than 70% are singletons. Sequenced: PBMCs. The source is a man between 35 and 55 years old in good health and CMV-seronegative. This sequence joins TRBV5-1 and TRBJ2-3; TRBD2 matches at 8 bases. CDR3 in amino acids: CASTLDGGAYGDTQYF. The CDR3 nucleotides are TGCGCCAGCACCTTGGACGGGGGGGCCTATGGAGATACGCAGTATTTT.